The 32 T cell receptor beta chains below were found in one sample sequenced in a study of beta chain features in type 1 diabetes. Expressed TCRB transcripts were sequenced after all isolated RNA was converted to cDNA. Profiling relied on immunoSEQ multiplex PCR, and the TCRdb table lists in-frame clones only, not all of them. The data hold 250,000 to 300,000 clones, with around 7.3% observed a single time. The sample taken for sequencing was central memory CD4+ T cells from blood. The receptors were sampled from a woman aged 18-35 years in good health.

V gene TRBV4-2 combines with J gene TRBJ2-1, with D possibly being TRBD1 (5 bases). The CDR3 is made up of 14 amino acids. The germline gives CDR1 LGHNA, CDR2 YNFKEQ. Trimming stripped 2 bases from V and 4 bases from J, with 9 bases between. CDR3 DNA sequence: TGTGCCAGCAGCCAATGGGGCGTATACAATGAGCAGTTCTTC. It specifies CASSQWGVYNEQFF.

The chain links TRBV5-1 to TRBJ1-1; D not certain. The CDR3 has 13 amino acids. V dropped 4 bases and J dropped 2 bases, with 9 bases sitting between them. Germline V CDR1 and CDR2: SGHRS, YFSETQ. The CDR3 protein is CASSAAENTEAFF. CDR3 nucleotides: TGCGCCAGCAGCGCGGCGGAAAACACTGAAGCTTTCTTT.

V gene TRBV7-3 combines with J gene TRBJ1-1; D is possibly TRBD1 (5 bases). V lost 5 bases to trimming and J lost 7 bases, with 11 bases between them. The CDR3 is 12 amino acids. The germline V gene has CDR1 SGHTA and CDR2 FQGTGA. The CDR3 reads CASSPTGVEAFF. CDR3 DNA sequence: TGTGCCAGCAGCCCCACGGGGGTTGAAGCTTTCTTT.

This clone was recorded a few times. V usage is TRBV5-1 and J usage is TRBJ2-5, with no clear D. The V gene lost 0 bases and the J gene lost 0 bases, with 12 bases spanning the gap. The CDR3 sequence is 16 residues long. Germline V lookup: CDR1 SGHRS, CDR2 YFSETQ. The CDR3 protein is CASSLDGQEYQETQYF. For the CDR3, the DNA is TGCGCCAGCAGCTTGGACGGGCAAGAGTACCAAGAGACCCAGTACTTC. Full variable domain (missing parts from reference TRBV5-1 and TRBJ2-5): KAGVTQTPRYLIKTRGQQVTLSCSPISGHRSVSWYQQTPGQGLQFLFEYFSETQRNKGNFPGRFSGRQFSNSRSEMNVSTLELGDSALYLCASSLDGQEYQETQYFGPGTRLLVL.

This chain links TRBV21-1 with TRBJ1-5; the D segment call TRBD1 is taken from the table without a DNA check. TRBV21-1 is noted as a pseudogene. CDR3 length equals 16 residues. The CDR3 protein is CASSEWTVPRNQPQHF. As DNA, the CDR3 is TGTGCCAGCAGCGAATGGACAGTGCCTCGCAATCAGCCCCAGCATTTT.

This clone was counted a few times. This chain connects TRBV7-2 to TRBJ1-1, with TRBD1 as a possible D gene (5 bases). Per the germline V gene, CDR1 is SGHTA and CDR2 is FQGNSA. The CDR3 runs 17 residues. The V gene lost 0 bases and the J gene lost 4 bases, with 18 bases spanning the gap. CDR3 coding DNA: TGTGCCAGCAGCTTAGCGCCGGGGGAGGTCGGTAGCACTGAAGCTTTCTTT. The encoded protein is CASSLAPGEVGSTEAFF. Looking up the rest from reference TRBV7-2 and TRBJ1-1 gives the full variable domain: GAGVSQSPSNKVTEKGKDVELRCDPISGHTALYWYRQSLGQGLEFLIYFQGNSAPDKSGLPSDRFSAERTGGSVSTLTIQRTQQEDSAVYLCASSLAPGEVGSTEAFFGQGTRLTVV.

This clone was seen repeatedly, ten times or more. The sample carries other DNA sequences with the same CDR3. V and J are TRBV9 and TRBJ2-3; D perhaps matches TRBD2 (5 bases). The CDR3 runs to 13 residues. Germline V gene lookup returns CDR1 SGDLS and CDR2 YYNGEE. V lost 0 bases to trimming and J lost 5 bases, with 7 bases between them. The CDR3 loop reads CASSVVSGDTQYF. DNA for the CDR3: TGTGCCAGCAGCGTAGTAAGCGGAGATACGCAGTATTTT.

This clone was detected a few times. The chain combines TRBV4-1 with TRBJ1-5; no clear D gene. With 4 bases removed from V and 10 bases from J, the gap between germline ends came to 14 bases. Per the germline V gene, CDR1 is MGHRA and CDR2 is YSYEKL. This CDR3 contains 13 residues. As DNA, the CDR3 is TGCGCCAGCAGCCGCACCCCAGGCCCTCCCCAGCATTTT. Its protein product is CASSRTPGPPQHF.

The chain employs TRBV5-1 and TRBJ2-1; TRBD1 matches at 11 bases. Per germline, CDR1 SGHRS and CDR2 YFSETQ. The trim removed 3 bases at V and 4 bases at J, leaving 3 bases unmatched. CDR3 length: 15 residues. The CDR3 nucleotides read TGCGCCAGCAGCTGGGACAGGGGGACTTACAATGAGCAGTTCTTC. Translation gives CASSWDRGTYNEQFF.

A few counts support this clone. The chain has TRBV9 and TRBJ1-2, with TRBD1 identical over 7 bases. The CDR3 is 14 residues long. Germline-derived CDR1 and CDR2 are SGDLS and YYNGEE. After removal of 4 bases from V and 8 bases from J, the junction contained 11 bases not matched to a gene. The CDR3 DNA reads as TGTGCCAGCAGCTCACAACAGGGGACCAACGGCTACACCTTC. It is translated as CASSSQQGTNGYTF. The full variable domain, in which reference TRBV9 and TRBJ1-2 provide the parts outside the CDR3, is DSGVTQTPKHLITATGQRVTLRCSPRSGDLSVYWYQQSLDQGLQFLIQYYNGEERAKGNILERFSAQQFPDLHSELNLSSLELGDSALYFCASSSQQGTNGYTFGSGTRLTVV.

The chain couples TRBV30 to TRBJ2-7; perhaps D is TRBD1 or TRBD2 (5 bases each). The germline CDR1 and CDR2 sequences are GTSNPN and SVGIG (reference sequence). Trimming pared 2 bases from V and 6 bases from J, leaving 17 bases between. This CDR3 comprises 14 residues. CDR3 amino acids: CAWSLGTGFFEQYF. The CDR3 DNA follows: TGTGCCTGGAGTCTGGGGACGGGATTTTTCGAGCAGTACTTC.

The chain links TRBV10-3 to TRBJ1-1; D ambiguous. In germline, CDR1 is ENHRY, CDR2 SYGVKD. This CDR3 region has 13 residues. V was cut by 4 bases and J by 5 bases, with 11 bases left in between. The CDR3, as DNA: TGTGCCATCAGTGCCCCCACCTCAACTGAAGCTTTCTTT. Its translation is CAISAPTSTEAFF.

This clone showed up just a few times. The genes are TRBV5-1 and TRBJ2-5; possible D gene TRBD2, 5 bases. V lost 4 bases, J lost 1 base, and 8 bases lay in between. The germline gives CDR1 SGHRS, CDR2 YFSETQ. This CDR3 comprises 13 residues. CDR3 bases: TGCGCCAGCAGCCGGACTCCCCAAGAGACCCAGTACTTC. It yields the protein CASSRTPQETQYF.

Only a few counts were recorded for this clone. The CDR3 DNA reads TGTGCCAGCAGCTTATCAGTCCCCGGGGAGCTGTTTTTT. This gives the protein CASSLSVPGELFF. The chain combines TRBV7-3 with TRBJ2-2; D is undetermined. This CDR3 comprises 13 residues. V lost 2 bases and J 6 bases, leaving 7 bases between the germline ends. Germline CDR1 and CDR2: SGHTA and FQGTGA. Full variable domain (rest looked up from reference TRBV7-3 and TRBJ2-2): GAGVSQTPSNKVTEKGKYVELRCDPISGHTALYWYRQSLGQGPEFLIYFQGTGAADDSGLPNDRFFAVRPEGSVSTLKIQRTERGDSAVYLCASSLSVPGELFFGEGSRLTVL.

The V call is TRBV18, the J call TRBJ1-1; TRBD1 matches 9 bases. The V segment lost 5 bases and the J segment 5 bases; nucleotides outside the gene matches: 9. This CDR3 comprises 15 residues. Germline V CDR1 and CDR2: KGHSH, LQKENI. The CDR3 DNA is TGTGCCAGCTCATCGGGACAGGGCCGGGTGACTGAAGCTTTCTTT. Its translation is CASSSGQGRVTEAFF.

The chain employs TRBV7-9 and TRBJ1-1, with D possibly TRBD1 on 5 matching bases. Germline V CDR1 and CDR2: SEHNR, FQNEAQ (reference sequence). The CDR3 length is 14 residues. The V end lost 6 bases, the J end lost 3 bases, and 14 bases lay between the germline ends. Here the CDR3 reads CASSFYQGDTEAFF. The CDR3 region has the DNA TGTGCCAGCAGTTTTTACCAGGGTGACACTGAAGCTTTCTTT.

This chain connects TRBV11-2 to TRBJ2-3; D is unclear. The germline V and J ends were trimmed by 5 bases and 4 bases, with 7 bases remaining between them. CDR1 and CDR2 from the germline V gene are SGHAT and FQNNGV. The CDR3 runs 12 residues. In nucleotides, the CDR3 is TGTGCCAGCAGCCCCAGGCCAGATACGCAGTATTTT. Its translation: CASSPRPDTQYF.

The CDR3 is CASSLAPSYEQYF. The CDR3 region has the DNA TGTGCCAGCAGTTTAGCTCCCTCCTACGAGCAGTACTTC. J is TRBJ2-7 and V is TRBV27; D gene ambiguous. V dropped 2 bases and J dropped 0 bases, with 5 bases sitting between them. The CDR3 is 13 residues long. CDR1 and CDR2 (germline): MNHEY, SMNVEV (reference sequence).

This clone occurred a few times. The rearrangement joins TRBV29-1 to TRBJ2-5, with D possibly matching TRBD2 (7 bases). This CDR3 region has 13 residues. V lost 4 bases, J lost 7 bases, and 16 bases lay in between. Germline loops: CDR1 SQVTM, CDR2 ANQGSEA. CDR3 sequence: CSVVPGGVGTQYF. The CDR3 bases are TGCAGCGTTGTTCCGGGGGGCGTGGGGACCCAGTACTTC. The full variable domain, rest sourced from reference TRBV29-1 and TRBJ2-5, is SAVISQKPSRDICQRGTSLTIQCQVDSQVTMMFWYRQQPGQSLTLIATANQGSEATYESGFVIDKFPISRPNLTFSTLTVSNMSPEDSSIYLCSVVPGGVGTQYFGPGTRLLVL.

The rearrangement uses TRBV7-2 and TRBJ1-2; unclear D gene. Germline values: CDR1 SGHTA, CDR2 FQGNSA. Trimming pared 2 bases from V and 8 bases from J, leaving 9 bases between. There are 12 residues in the CDR3. The CDR3 loop is CASSLSAGGYTF. CDR3 nucleotide sequence: TGTGCCAGCAGCTTATCTGCTGGGGGCTACACCTTC.

This clone turned up a few times. The V call is TRBV5-1, the J call TRBJ1-4; D is unresolved. This CDR3 contains 14 residues. The ends were cut back, 5 bases at V and 0 bases at J, with 8 bases in the middle. Per the germline V gene, CDR1 is SGHRS and CDR2 is YFSETQ. CDR3 DNA: TGCGCCAGCAGGACGGACGCAACTAATGAAAAACTGTTTTTT. This codes for CASRTDATNEKLFF.

The chain employs TRBV11-2 and TRBJ2-1; 8 nucleotides agree with TRBD1. The CDR3 runs to 18 residues. Germline trimming cut 3 bases from V and 9 bases from J; bases unmatched to any gene: 19. CDR1 and CDR2 (germline): SGHAT, FQNNGV. The CDR3 region is CASSFGTGTAVSGGEQFF. Written as DNA, the CDR3 is TGTGCCAGCAGCTTTGGGACAGGTACAGCCGTGAGTGGCGGTGAGCAGTTCTTC.

This rearrangement joins TRBV4-2 to TRBJ1-1; weak D call: TRBD1 (6 bases). Deletions cut 0 bases from V and 0 bases from J, with 17 bases between. The CDR3 is made up of 18 amino acids. CDR1 and CDR2 (germline): LGHNA, YNFKEQ. As DNA, the CDR3 is TGTGCCAGCAGCCAAGATATCCCCACAGGGCTAATGAACACTGAAGCTTTCTTT. It codes for CASSQDIPTGLMNTEAFF.

In this sample, this clone turned up a few times. The chain recombines TRBV19 with TRBJ2-4; TRBD1 matches at 9 bases. Germline assignment: CDR1 LNHDA and CDR2 SQIVND (reference sequence). Trimming removed 6 bases from V and 3 bases from J; junction bases left unmatched: 9. The CDR3 is 16 residues long. CDR3 in DNA: TGTGCCAGTAGCCTTTCCGGGACAGGGCGCAAAAACATTCAGTACTTC. Amino acid sequence: CASSLSGTGRKNIQYF.

This clone has at least ten counts. The CDR3 region is CASSRVAPETQYF. CDR3 nucleotides: TGTGCCAGCAGCCGCGTAGCGCCAGAGACCCAGTACTTC. This sequence joins TRBV7-2 and TRBJ2-5; tentative D call: TRBD2 (5 bases). From germline, CDR1 is SGHTA and CDR2 FQGNSA. The CDR3 is 13 amino acids. With 5 bases removed from V and 4 bases from J, the gap between germline ends came to 11 bases.

CDR3 in amino acids: CASSPTGTYTQYF. Written as DNA, the CDR3 is TGCGCCAGCAGCCCCACAGGGACGTATACGCAGTATTTT. This rearrangement joins TRBV4-1 to TRBJ2-3; D might be TRBD1 (6 bases). Looked up from germline, CDR1 is MGHRA and CDR2 is YSYEKL. Trimming took 4 bases from V and 7 from J, leaving 12 bases between them. The CDR3 has 13 amino acids.

The V and J genes are TRBV7-2 and TRBJ2-2; D is undetermined. Germline V gives CDR1 SGHTA, CDR2 FQGNSA. V shed 3 bases and J shed 4 bases, with 9 bases lying between them. CDR3 length equals 14 residues. The CDR3 sequence: CASSLHNPTGELFF. The CDR3 nucleotides read TGTGCCAGCAGCTTGCACAACCCCACCGGGGAGCTGTTTTTT. Full variable domain (outside the CDR3, taken from reference TRBV7-2 and TRBJ2-2): GAGVSQSPSNKVTEKGKDVELRCDPISGHTALYWYRQSLGQGLEFLIYFQGNSAPDKSGLPSDRFSAERTGGSVSTLTIQRTQQEDSAVYLCASSLHNPTGELFFGEGSRLTVL.

This clone was recorded a few times. The chain employs TRBV7-2 and TRBJ1-6; D is unresolved. The V end lost 5 bases, the J end lost 3 bases, and 8 bases lay between the germline ends. CDR1 and CDR2 (germline): SGHTA, FQGNSA. The CDR3 loop spans 14 amino acids. The CDR3 sequence: CASSKQGYNSPLHF. As DNA, the CDR3 is TGTGCCAGCAGCAAGCAAGGCTATAATTCACCCCTCCACTTT.

The table lists this clone with a few counts. The chain employs TRBV28 and TRBJ1-1; no firm D call. The CDR3 runs to 12 residues. Germline loops: CDR1 MDHEN, CDR2 SYDVKM. Trimming stripped 11 bases from V and 3 bases from J, with 13 bases between. The CDR3 DNA is TGTGCCGCGACTATAGGGCACACTGAAGCTTTCTTT. This codes for CAATIGHTEAFF.

The chain carries TRBV7-2 and TRBJ1-1, with D perhaps TRBD1 (6 bases). V was shortened by 4 bases and J by 6 bases, with 12 bases between the two germline ends. Per the germline V gene, CDR1 is SGHTA and CDR2 is FQGNSA. This CDR3 has 13 amino acids. In DNA, the CDR3 is TGTGCCAGCAGCTCTAACAGGGATGCTGAAGCTTTCTTT. This encodes CASSSNRDAEAFF.

This rearrangement joins TRBV29-1 to TRBJ2-1; D assignment may be TRBD1 or TRBD2 (5 bases each). Germline assignment: CDR1 SQVTM and CDR2 ANQGSEA. The CDR3 covers 11 residues. The V gene lost 7 bases and the J gene lost 12 bases, with 16 bases spanning the gap. The CDR3 nucleotides are TGCAGCGCTGGGACCGCCCCGTGGCAGTTCTTC. It is translated as CSAGTAPWQFF.

This clone was found once. This may arise from a read error, as a much more abundant clone is one base away. The chain joins TRBV12-5 to TRBJ2-6, with no clear D. Germline CDR1 is LGHNT and CDR2 is FRNRAP. This CDR3 contains 11 residues. The ends were cut back, 5 bases at V and 17 bases at J, with 13 bases in the middle. CDR3 nucleotide sequence: TGTGCTAGTGGTGTGTGGCAAGGGATGACTTTC. This codes for CASGVWQGMTF.